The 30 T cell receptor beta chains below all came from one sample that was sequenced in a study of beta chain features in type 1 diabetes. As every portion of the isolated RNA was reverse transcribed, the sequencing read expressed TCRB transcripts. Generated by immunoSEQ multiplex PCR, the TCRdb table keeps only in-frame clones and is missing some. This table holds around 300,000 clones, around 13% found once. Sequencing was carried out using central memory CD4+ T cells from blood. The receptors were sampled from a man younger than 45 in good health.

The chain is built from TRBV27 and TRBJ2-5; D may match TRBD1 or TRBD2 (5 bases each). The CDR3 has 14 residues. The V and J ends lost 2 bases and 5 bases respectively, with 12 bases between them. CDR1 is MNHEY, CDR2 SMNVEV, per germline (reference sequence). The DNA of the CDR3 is TGTGCCAGCAGTTTACGTGGGGGTCGCGAGACCCAGTACTTC. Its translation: CASSLRGGRETQYF.

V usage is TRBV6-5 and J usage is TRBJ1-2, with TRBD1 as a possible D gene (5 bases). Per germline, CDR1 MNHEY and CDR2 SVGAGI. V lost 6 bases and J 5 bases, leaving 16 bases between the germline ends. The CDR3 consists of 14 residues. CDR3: CASRKDSSPYGYTF. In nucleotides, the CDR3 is TGTGCCAGCAGAAAAGACAGCTCACCTTATGGCTACACCTTC.

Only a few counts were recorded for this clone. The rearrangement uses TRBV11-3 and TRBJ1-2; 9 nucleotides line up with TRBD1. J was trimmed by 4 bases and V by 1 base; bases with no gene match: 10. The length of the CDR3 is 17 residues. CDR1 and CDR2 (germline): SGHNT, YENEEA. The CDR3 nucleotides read TGTGCCAGCAGCTTAGGGGTCCGGACAGGGGCCCTCTATGGCTACACCTTC. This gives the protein CASSLGVRTGALYGYTF.

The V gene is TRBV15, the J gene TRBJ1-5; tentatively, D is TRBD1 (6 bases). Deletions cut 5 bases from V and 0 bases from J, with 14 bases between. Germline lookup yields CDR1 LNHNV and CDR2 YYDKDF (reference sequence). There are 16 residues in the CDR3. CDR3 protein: CATSGGQFNSNQPQHF. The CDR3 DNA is TGTGCCACCAGCGGAGGACAGTTCAATAGCAATCAGCCCCAGCATTTT.

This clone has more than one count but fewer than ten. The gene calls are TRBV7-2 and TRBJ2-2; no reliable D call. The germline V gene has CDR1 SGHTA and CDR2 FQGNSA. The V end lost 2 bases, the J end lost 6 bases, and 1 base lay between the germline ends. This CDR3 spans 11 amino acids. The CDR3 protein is CASSLSGELFF. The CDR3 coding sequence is TGTGCCAGCAGCTTATCCGGGGAGCTGTTTTTT.

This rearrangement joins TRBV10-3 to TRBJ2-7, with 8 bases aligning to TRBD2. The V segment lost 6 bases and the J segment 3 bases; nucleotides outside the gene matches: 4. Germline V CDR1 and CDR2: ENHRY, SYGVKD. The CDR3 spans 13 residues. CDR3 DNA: TGTGCCATCAGCTTAGCGGGAAACTACGAGCAGTACGTC. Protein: CAISLAGNYEQYV.

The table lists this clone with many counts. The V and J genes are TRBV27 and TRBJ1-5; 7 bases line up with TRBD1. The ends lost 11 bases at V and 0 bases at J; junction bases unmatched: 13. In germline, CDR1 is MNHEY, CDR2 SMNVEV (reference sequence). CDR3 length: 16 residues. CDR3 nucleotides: TGTGCCGGCGACAGGGAGGGGGGGTATAGCAATCAGCCCCAGCATTTT. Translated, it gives CAGDREGGYSNQPQHF.

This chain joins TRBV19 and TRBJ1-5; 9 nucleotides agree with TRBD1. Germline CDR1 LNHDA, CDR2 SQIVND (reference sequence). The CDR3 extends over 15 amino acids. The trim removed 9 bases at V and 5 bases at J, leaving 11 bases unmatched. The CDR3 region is CASESGDRAYQPQHF. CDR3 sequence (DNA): TGTGCCAGCGAGTCGGGGGACAGGGCTTATCAGCCCCAGCATTTT.

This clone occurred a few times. CDR3 DNA sequence: TGTGCCACCAGCAGAGTGGCGAGGACCCAGTACTTC. This translates into CATSRVARTQYF. The chain uses TRBV15 and TRBJ2-5; no clear D. This CDR3 is 12 amino acids long. In germline, CDR1 is LNHNV, CDR2 YYDKDF (reference sequence). Deletions cut 1 base from V and 7 bases from J, with 7 bases between.

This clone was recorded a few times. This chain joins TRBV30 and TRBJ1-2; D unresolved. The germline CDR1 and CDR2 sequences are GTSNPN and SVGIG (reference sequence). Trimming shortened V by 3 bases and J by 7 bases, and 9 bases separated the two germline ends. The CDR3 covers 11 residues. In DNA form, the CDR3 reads TGTGCCTGGAGACCCAACAGTGGCTACACCTTC. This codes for CAWRPNSGYTF.

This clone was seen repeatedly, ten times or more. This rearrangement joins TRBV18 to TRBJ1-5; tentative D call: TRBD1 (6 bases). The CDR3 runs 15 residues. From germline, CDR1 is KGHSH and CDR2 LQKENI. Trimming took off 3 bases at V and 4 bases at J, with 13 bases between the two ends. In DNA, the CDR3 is TGTGCCAGCTCACCCCAGGGGTATAGAAATCAGCCCCAGCATTTT. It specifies CASSPQGYRNQPQHF.

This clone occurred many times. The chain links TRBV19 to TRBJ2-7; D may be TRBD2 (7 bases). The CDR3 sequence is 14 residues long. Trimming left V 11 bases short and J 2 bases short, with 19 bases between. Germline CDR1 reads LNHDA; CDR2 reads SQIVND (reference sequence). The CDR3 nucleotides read TGTGCCTCCAGGCTCAAGGGGGGGACCTACGAGCAGTACTTC. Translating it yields CASRLKGGTYEQYF.

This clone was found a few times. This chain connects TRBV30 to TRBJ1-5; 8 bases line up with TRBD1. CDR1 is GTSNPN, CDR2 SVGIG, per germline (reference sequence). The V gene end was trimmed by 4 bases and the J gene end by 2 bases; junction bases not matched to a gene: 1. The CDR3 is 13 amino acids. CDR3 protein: CAWKGQGNQPQHF. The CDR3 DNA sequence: TGTGCCTGGAAGGGACAGGGCAATCAGCCCCAGCATTTT.

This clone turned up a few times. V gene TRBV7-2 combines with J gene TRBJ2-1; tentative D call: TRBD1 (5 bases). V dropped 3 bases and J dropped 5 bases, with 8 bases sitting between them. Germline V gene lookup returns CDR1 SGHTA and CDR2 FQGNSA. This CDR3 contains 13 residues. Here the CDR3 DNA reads TGTGCCAGCAGCTTCAAACAGGACAATGAGCAGTTCTTC. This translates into CASSFKQDNEQFF.

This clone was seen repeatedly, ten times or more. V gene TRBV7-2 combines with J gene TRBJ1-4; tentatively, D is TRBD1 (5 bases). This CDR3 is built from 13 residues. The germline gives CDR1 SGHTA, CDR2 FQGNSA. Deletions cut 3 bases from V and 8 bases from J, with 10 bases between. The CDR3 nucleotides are TGTGCCAGCAGCTTGGGGCAACTAGAAAAACTGTTTTTT. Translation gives CASSLGQLEKLFF.

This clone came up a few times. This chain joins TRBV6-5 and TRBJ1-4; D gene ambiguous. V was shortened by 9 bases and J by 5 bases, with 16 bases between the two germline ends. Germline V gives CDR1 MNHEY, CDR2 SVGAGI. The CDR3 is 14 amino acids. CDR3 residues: CASWMGKKNEKLFF. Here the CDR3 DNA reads TGTGCCAGTTGGATGGGAAAGAAGAATGAAAAACTGTTTTTT.

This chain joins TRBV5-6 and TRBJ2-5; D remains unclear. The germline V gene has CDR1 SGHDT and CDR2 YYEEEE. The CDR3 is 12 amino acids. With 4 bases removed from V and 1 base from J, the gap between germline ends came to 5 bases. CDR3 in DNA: TGTGCCAGCAGCGTGCGCCAAGAGACCCAGTACTTC. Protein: CASSVRQETQYF.

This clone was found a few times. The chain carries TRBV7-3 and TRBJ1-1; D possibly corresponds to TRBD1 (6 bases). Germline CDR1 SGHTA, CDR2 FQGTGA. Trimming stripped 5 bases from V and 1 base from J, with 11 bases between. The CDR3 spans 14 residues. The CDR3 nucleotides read TGTGCCAGCAGCCCGGTGGGGGCGAACACTGAAGCTTTCTTT. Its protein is CASSPVGANTEAFF.

In nucleotides, the CDR3 is TGTGCCAGCAGTCAGCAGTCGAACTATGGCTACACCTTC. Translated, it gives CASSQQSNYGYTF. The V gene is TRBV6-6, the J gene TRBJ1-2; D gene uncertain. In germline, CDR1 is MNHNY, CDR2 SVGAGI (reference sequence). Between the trimmed V and J ends, which lost 5 bases and 2 bases, there was a span of 9 bases. The CDR3 is 13 residues long.

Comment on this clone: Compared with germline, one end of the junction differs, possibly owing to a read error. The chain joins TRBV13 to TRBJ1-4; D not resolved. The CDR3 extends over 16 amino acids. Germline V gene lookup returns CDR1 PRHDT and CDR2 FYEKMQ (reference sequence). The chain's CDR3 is CASSLGLGRDNEKLFF. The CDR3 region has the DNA TGTGCCAGCAGCCTAGGATTGGGCCGAGACAATGAAAAACTGTTTTTT. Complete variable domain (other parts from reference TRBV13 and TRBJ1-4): AAGVIQSPRHLIKEKRETATLKCYPIPRHDTVYWYQQGPGQDPQFLISFYEKMQSDKGSIPDRFSAQQFSDYHSELNMSSLELGDSALYFCASSLGLGRDNEKLFFGSGTQLSVL.

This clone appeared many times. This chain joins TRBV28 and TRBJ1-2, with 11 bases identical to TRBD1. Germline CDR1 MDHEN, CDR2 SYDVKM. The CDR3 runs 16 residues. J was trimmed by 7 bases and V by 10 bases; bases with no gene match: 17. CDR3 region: CATEARLGQGARGYTF. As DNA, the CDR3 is TGTGCCACCGAAGCACGACTAGGACAGGGGGCACGTGGCTACACCTTC.

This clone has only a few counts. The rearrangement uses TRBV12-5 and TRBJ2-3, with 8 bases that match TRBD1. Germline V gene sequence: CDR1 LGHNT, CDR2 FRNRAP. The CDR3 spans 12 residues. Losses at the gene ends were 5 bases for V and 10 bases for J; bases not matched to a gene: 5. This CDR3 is CASGRGQGPQYF. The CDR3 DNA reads TGTGCTAGTGGTCGCGGACAGGGACCGCAGTATTTT. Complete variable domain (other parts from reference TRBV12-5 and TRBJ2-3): DARVTQTPRHKVTEMGQEVTMRCQPILGHNTVFWYRQTMMQGLELLAYFRNRAPLDDSGMPKDRFSAEMPDATLATLKIQPSEPRDSAVYFCASGRGQGPQYFGPGTRLTVL.

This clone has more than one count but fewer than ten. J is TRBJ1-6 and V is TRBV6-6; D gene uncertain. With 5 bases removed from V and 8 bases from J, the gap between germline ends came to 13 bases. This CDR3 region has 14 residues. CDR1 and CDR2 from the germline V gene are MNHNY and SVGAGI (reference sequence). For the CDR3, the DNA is TGTGCCAGCAGTCCCGACTGGGGTTATTCACCCCTCCACTTT. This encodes CASSPDWGYSPLHF.

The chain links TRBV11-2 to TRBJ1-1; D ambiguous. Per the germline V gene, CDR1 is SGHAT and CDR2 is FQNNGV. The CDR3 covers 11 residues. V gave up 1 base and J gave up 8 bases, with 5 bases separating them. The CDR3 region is CASSLVQEAFF. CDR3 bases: TGTGCCAGCAGCTTAGTGCAAGAAGCTTTCTTT.

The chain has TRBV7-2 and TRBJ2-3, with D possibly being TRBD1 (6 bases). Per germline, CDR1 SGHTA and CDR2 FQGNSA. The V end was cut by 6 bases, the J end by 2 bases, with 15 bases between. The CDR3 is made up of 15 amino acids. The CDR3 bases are TGTGCCAGCAGTCGTGGGGGCGCCCCCACAGATACGCAGTATTTT. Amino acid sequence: CASSRGGAPTDTQYF.

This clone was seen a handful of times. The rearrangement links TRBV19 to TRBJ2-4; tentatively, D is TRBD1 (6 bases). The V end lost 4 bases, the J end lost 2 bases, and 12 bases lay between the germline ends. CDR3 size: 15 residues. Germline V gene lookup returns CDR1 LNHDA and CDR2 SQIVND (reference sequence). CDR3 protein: CASSRKGGTKNIQYF. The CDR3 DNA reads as TGTGCCAGTAGTAGGAAAGGGGGAACCAAAAACATTCAGTACTTC.

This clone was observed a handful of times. The CDR3 DNA follows: TGTGCCGCCGGTGGGGGAGGCACTGAAGCTTTCTTT. Translating gives CAAGGGGTEAFF. The genes are TRBV10-3 and TRBJ1-1; a possible D gene is TRBD1 (5 bases). CDR1 ENHRY and CDR2 SYGVKD come from the germline V gene. The CDR3 has 12 residues. V lost 11 bases to trimming and J lost 4 bases, with 14 bases between them.

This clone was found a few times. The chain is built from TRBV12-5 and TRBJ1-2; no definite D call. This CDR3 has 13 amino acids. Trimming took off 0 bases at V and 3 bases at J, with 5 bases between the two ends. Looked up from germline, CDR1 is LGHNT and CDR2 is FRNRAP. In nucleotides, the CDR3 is TGTGCTAGTGGTTTGGTATCTGACTATGGCTACACCTTC. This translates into CASGLVSDYGYTF.

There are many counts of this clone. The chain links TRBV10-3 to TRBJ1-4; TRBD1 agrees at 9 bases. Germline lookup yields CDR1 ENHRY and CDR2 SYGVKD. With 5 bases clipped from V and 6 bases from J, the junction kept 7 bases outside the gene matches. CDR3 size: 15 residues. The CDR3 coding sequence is TGTGCCATCAGTCAAACAGGGGGCAGCGATGAAAAACTGTTTTTT. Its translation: CAISQTGGSDEKLFF.

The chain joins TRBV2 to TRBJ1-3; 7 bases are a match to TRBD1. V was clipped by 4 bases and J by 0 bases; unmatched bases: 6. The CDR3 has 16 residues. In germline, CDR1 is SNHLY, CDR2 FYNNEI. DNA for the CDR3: TGTGCCAGCAGTGGGCCAGGGACAGTCTCTGGAAACACCATATATTTT. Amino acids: CASSGPGTVSGNTIYF.